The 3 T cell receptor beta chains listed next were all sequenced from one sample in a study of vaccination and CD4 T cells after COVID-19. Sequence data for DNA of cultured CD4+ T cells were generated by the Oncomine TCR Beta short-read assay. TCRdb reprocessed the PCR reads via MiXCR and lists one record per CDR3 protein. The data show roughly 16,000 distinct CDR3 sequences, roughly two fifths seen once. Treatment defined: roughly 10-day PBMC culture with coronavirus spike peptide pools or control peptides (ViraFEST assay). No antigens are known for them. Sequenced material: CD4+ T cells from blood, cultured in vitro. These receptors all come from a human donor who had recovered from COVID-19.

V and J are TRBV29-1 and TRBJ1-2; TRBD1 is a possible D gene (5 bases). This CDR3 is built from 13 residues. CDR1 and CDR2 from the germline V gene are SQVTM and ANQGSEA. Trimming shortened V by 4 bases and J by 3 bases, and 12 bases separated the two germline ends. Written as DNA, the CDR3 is TGCAGCGTTGGATTGGGACCCCACTATGGCTACACCTTC. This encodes CSVGLGPHYGYTF.

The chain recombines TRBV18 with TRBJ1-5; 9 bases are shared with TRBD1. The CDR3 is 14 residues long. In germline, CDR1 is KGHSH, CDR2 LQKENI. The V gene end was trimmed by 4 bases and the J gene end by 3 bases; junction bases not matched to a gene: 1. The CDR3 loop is CASSRDRANQPQHF. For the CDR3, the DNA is TGTGCCAGCTCACGGGACAGGGCCAATCAGCCCCAGCATTTT.

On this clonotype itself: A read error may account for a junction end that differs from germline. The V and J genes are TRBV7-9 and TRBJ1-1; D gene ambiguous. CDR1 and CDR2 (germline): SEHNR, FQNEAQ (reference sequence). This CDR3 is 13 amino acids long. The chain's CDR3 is CASSLREDAEAFF. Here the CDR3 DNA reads TGCGCCAGCAGCCTACGTGAGGACGCTGAAGCTTTCTTT. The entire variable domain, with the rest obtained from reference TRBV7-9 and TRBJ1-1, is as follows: DTGVSQNPRHKITKRGQNVTFRCDPISEHNRLYWYRQTLGQGPEFLTYFQNEAQLEKSRLLSDRFSAERPKGSFSTLEIQRTEQGDSAMYLCASSLREDAEAFFGQGTRLTVV.